This TCR beta chain was captured in a study of blood T cell repertoires in COVID-19. Overall study context: PBMCs, B-cell-depleted T cells, or T cells provided the cDNA or gDNA that made up the material.

CDR3 size: 13 residues. Looked up from germline, CDR1 is MDHEN and CDR2 is SYDVKM. V lost 2 bases to trimming and J lost 4 bases, with 9 bases between them. In the original processing: Reference gene primers were amplified, and this amplification served to estimate nucleated cell counts. The table came from immunoSEQ multiplex PCR; TCRdb's copy has only in-frame clones and leaves some out. V, J and clone size were drawn from that table, and D and trimming were deduced from the DNA. This sample has 70,000 or so clones, with around nine tenths found just once. J is TRBJ2-7 and V is TRBV28; D call uncertain. Sequenced material: peripheral blood. The sequence came from a human donor in a cohort sampled during active COVID-19. CDR3 nucleotides: TGTGCCAGCAGTTTAGAGGTTACTTACGAGCAGTACTTC. Translating gives CASSLEVTYEQYF.